This T cell receptor beta chain was sequenced in a study of cytomegalovirus exposure and HLA in healthy donors listed by TCRdb under 2017. About the full investigation: In an earlier analysis of 587 of the donors, approximately 300 Gb of sequence data and some 120 million unique TCR beta sequences from 180 million or so T cells were reported. HLA typing included class I and class II loci at four-digit resolution. A later genetic analysis took genome-wide SNP genotypes for about 60% of the roughly 670 donors and used that subset as a discovery cohort. A later analysis re-analyzed previously published TCR beta repertoires from approximately 700 donors and added high-resolution HLA genotyping to study TCR occurrence patterns. Several DR-DQ haplotypes were treated as single units for association and clustering because of strong linkage in the cohort. The later analysis used no new phenotypic data to find candidate immune exposures, relying instead on TCR beta sequences and their occurrence across donors. Using immunosequencing, the study profiled T cell repertoires from 666 subjects and related those repertoires to cytomegalovirus serostatus. Typing coverage varied by locus: roughly 629-630 donors for A, B, C, DRB1 and DQB1; 522 for DQA1; over 600 for DPA1; 400 to 480 for DPB1. To predict cytomegalovirus infection status, the study combined high-throughput TCR immunosequencing, statistical association of individual TCRs with disease status, and machine learning. All discovery cohort repertoires had been generated on a single sequencing platform. The study aimed to test whether signatures of past pathogen exposure could be identified by cataloging public T cell receptors. Around 330 gigabases of sequencing data and approximately 92 million unique TCR sequences made up an early release that covered approximately 650 HLA-typed donors. Among some 410 genotyped donors of the cohort, an average of roughly 240,000 unique TCR beta nucleotide sequences were sequenced per donor, about a sixth of them non-productive. A separate validation cohort of roughly 130 different subjects was used in addition to the roughly 720-subject first cohort. The genetic ancestry cluster associated with self-reported Caucasian donors included over 65% of the approximately 430 genotyped donors. To decide whether each TCR beta V gene segment behaved as functional or pseudogenic, an earlier analysis of some 600 of the donors relied on high-throughput TCR beta sequencing. Donor age, sex, ethnicity and CMV serostatus were compiled alongside the repertoire data. What the work shows at the level of the full study, not this receptor alone: V-gene and J-gene trimming of TCR beta chains was associated with a missense DCLRE1C variant in a later genetic analysis, and the association was replicated in an independent cohort. A total of around 150 TCR beta chains were listed by the study as associated with cytomegalovirus. The authors suggested that the approach could potentially be generalized to other disease states and immunological phenotypes. When HLA alleles, especially DR and DQ, strongly co-occurred, attributing TCR associations to individual alleles was difficult. A further reported finding was that TCR beta sequences accurately predicted the HLA-A and HLA-B alleles for most subjects in the first cohort. In a later analysis, HLA-associated TCR beta chains showed more clonal expansion and lower generation probabilities than non-associated chains that were equally common. The classifier was reported to diagnose cytomegalovirus status with high specificity and sensitivity in both the original cohort and the validation cohort. This cohort had only TCR beta chains sequenced, and the lack of alpha or paired-chain data limited which features could be detected. The 87-base-pair reads could not distinguish some IMGT-functional V segments, including TRBV6-2 and TRBV6-3, so those segments were excluded. In vitro tests confirmed that three of the cytomegalovirus-associated TCR beta chains recognize cytomegalovirus antigens. Immune exposure information for the cohort was limited to CMV serostatus. According to a later genetic analysis, donors in an Asian-associated ancestry cluster had fewer N-insertions in productive TCRs than the roughly 700-donor mean. Most TCR sequences were observed very rarely across donors, whereas some public TCRs were present in many individuals. In a later analysis, several top co-occurrence clusters were reported to appear linked to parvovirus B19, influenza, CMV and Epstein-Barr virus. Because counts were too low, fewer than 20 rarely observed V segments, including chromosome 9 orphons, were excluded from the earlier analysis of some 590 of the donors. At a false discovery rate of 0.05, a later analysis linked about 17,000 TCR beta sequences to specific HLA alleles. Correlated functional status among segregating V segments might reflect linkage disequilibrium, but an unknown experimental factor could not be ruled out. Because HLA typing was unavailable for some donors at each locus, only the typed subset was used in association tests. An earlier analysis of approximately 500 of the donors showed that most TCR beta V segments appeared in productive rearrangements either about 90% or about 30% of the time, which broadly matched IMGT annotations. In a later analysis, TCR association rates were found to vary across HLA loci, with the most associated TCRs seen for DRB1 alleles and the fewest for HLA-C alleles. A cluster of highly shared sequence variants was judged likely to represent a technical artifact of the sequencing pipeline. Most CMV-associated TCR beta chains appeared to be HLA-restricted in a later analysis, and the HLA associations seemed to be driven largely by CMV exposure. Roughly uniform sequencing depth across donors was assumed in presence/absence analyses, although this assumption may not hold.

On this clone itself: The specificity of this receptor is unknown. Base-call qualities are not available, and no considerably larger clone is one nucleotide away.

The cohort comprised some 700 healthy bone marrow donors. At the time of sampling, every cohort member was nominally healthy, though immune exposures that went unrecorded were likely present. The donor was CMV seronegative and belonged to the group of 352 seronegative cohort members. A peripheral blood sample was provided by each donor, and peripheral blood mononuclear cells were used for TCR beta sequencing. The Qiagen DNeasy Blood Extraction Kit was used to extract genomic DNA from the blood cell samples. The germline V gene specifies LGHNA as CDR1 and YSLEER as CDR2. Inclusive of the bounding cysteine and phenylalanine, the CDR3 is 15 residues long. Just the 45-base CDR3 DNA is kept, in frame starting at base 1. V drops 1 base and J drops 8 bases, leaving 16 bases in between. The library came from the immunoSEQ multiplex PCR assay. A mixture of 60 forward primers for TCR Vbeta segments and 13 reverse primers for TCR Jbeta segments was used in the multiplex PCR. Amplification of the CDR3 region of rearranged TCR beta genes was performed with a multiplex PCR assay on genomic DNA. The Illumina HiSeq System was used to sequence the amplified TCR beta libraries as 87-base-pair reads. Regarding the original processing steps: Across the 700 or so repertoires, a later analysis counted about 81 million unique TCR beta chains, approximately 10 million of which were shared by at least two donors. A nearest-neighbor algorithm error-corrected the raw reads and collapsed the reads into unique sequences, merging closely related sequences to remove PCR and sequencing errors. V, D and J gene segments were assigned by aligning CDR3 sequences to IMGT reference sequences. Each retained sequence needed at least a six-nucleotide match to both a V gene segment and a J gene segment. Rearrangements were classified as productive when the CDR3 lacked stop codons and remained in frame with V and J, and all other rearrangements were classified as non-productive. CDR3 was defined according to IMGT convention as the region running from the second conserved V-encoded cysteine to the conserved J-encoded phenylalanine. The earlier analysis of a few hundred of the donors excluded sequences that lacked an unambiguous match to a single V gene segment. An earlier analysis of 587 of the donors called V segments functional above 56.7% productive rearrangements and segregating when the between-donor standard deviation exceeded 5%. A statistical classification framework was built to diagnose cytomegalovirus status from the catalog of TCR beta chain sequences. V and J gene assignment, in a later analysis, came from comparing TCR nucleotide sequences with IMGT/GENE-DB human TR gene sequences. The TCRdist pipeline was used in a later analysis to assign CDR3 sequences and most-parsimonious VDJ recombination scenarios. In a later analysis, every TCR beta chain was defined by the combination of its CDR3 amino acid sequence and its V-gene family, and reads without a unique V-gene family were dropped. To address suspected cross-contamination and a sequencing artifact, a later analysis removed roughly 640 highly shared, low-generation-probability nucleotide sequences. In a later analysis, a clonal expansion index was calculated for each public chain from normalized within-repertoire ranks of inferred template counts. In a later analysis, generation probabilities were computed using a VDJ recombination model fitted to out-of-frame rearrangements, and the results were checked against IGoR. A later analysis scored TCR-TCR, TCR-HLA and TCR-CMV co-occurrence with hypergeometric tests, applying a repertoire-size bias correction to TCR pairs. A later analysis estimated false discovery rates by permuting HLA or CMV assignments 20 times. In a later analysis, co-occurring TCRs were grouped using DBSCAN, and TCRdist sequence similarity was added for clustering within HLA-allele-positive subsets. Repertoires with fewer than 30,000 or more than 120,000 public chains were left out of co-occurrence clustering, as were five repertoires with anomalous nucleotide sharing. Not all clones reach the TCRdb copy of this immuneACCESS table, which keeps in-frame sequences only. Checked studies attribute under half of the gap to unresolved V genes and leave the rest unexplained. V and J calls and clone size are given by that table; D and trimming were obtained from the DNA. The sample table lists about 180,000 clones, approximately 82% of them with a count of one. The ten largest clones capture around 2.2% of the sample.

This receptor was obtained from a woman in her 30s in good health and CMV-seronegative. The rearrangement joined TRBV4-3 to TRBJ2-3; the D region possibly corresponds to TRBD2 (7 bases align). Material for sequencing was PBMCs. The CDR3 here reads CASSQAVGGLVTQYF. The DNA sequence reads TGCGCCAGCAGCCAAGCGGTGGGGGGGCTTGTTACGCAGTATTTT.